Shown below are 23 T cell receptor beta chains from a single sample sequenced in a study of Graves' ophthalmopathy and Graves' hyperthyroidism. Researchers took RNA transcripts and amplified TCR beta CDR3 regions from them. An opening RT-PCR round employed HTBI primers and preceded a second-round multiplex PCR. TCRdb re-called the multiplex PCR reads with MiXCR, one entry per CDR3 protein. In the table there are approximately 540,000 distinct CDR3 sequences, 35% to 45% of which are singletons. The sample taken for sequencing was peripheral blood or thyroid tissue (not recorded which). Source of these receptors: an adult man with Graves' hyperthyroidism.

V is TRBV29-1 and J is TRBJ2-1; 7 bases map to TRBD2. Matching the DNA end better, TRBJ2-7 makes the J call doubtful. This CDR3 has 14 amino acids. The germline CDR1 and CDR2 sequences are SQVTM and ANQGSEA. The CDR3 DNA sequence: TGCAGCGTTGAGGGCGGGAGCTCCTACAATGAGCAGTACTTC. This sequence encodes CSVEGGSSYNEQYF.

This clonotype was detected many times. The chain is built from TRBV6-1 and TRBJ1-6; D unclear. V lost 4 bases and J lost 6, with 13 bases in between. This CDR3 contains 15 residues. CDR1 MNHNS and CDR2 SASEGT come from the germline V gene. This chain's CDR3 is CASSAGSSGNSPLHF. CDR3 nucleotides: TGTGCCAGCAGTGCCGGGAGCTCGGGTAATTCACCCCTCCACTTT.

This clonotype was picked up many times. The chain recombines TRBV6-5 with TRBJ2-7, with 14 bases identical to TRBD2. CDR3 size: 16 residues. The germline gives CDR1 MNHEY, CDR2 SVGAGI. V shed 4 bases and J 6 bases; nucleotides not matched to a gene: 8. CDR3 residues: CASSSDYGLAGGEQYF. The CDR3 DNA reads TGTGCCAGCAGTTCCGACTACGGACTAGCGGGAGGCGAGCAGTACTTC.

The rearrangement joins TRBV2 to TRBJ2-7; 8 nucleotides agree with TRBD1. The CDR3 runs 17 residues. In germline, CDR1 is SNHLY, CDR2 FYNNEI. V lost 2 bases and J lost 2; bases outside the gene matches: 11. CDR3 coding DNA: TGTGCCAGCAGTGAATTCTCCGACCGGACAGGGACCTACGAGCAGTACTTC. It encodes CASSEFSDRTGTYEQYF.

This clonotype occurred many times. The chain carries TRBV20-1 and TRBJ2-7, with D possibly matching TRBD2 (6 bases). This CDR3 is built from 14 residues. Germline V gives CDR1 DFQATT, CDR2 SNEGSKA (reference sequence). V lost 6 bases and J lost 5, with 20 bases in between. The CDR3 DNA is TGCAGTGCCAAATACACTAGCACGGGCCACGAGCAGTACTTC. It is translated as CSAKYTSTGHEQYF.

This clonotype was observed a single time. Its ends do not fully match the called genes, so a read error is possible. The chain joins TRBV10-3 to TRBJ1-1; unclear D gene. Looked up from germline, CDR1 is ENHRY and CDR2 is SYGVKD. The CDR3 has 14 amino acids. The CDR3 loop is CVISATSRGTEAFF. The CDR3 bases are TGTGTCATCAGTGCAACTAGCCGGGGCACTGAAGCTTTCTTT.

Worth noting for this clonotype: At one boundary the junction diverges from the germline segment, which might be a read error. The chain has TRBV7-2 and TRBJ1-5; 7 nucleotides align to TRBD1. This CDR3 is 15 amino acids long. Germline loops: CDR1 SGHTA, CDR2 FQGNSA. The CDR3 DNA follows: TGTGTCAGCAGCTTAACAGGGCAGGGGGTTCAGCCCCAGCATTTT. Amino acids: CVSSLTGQGVQPQHF.

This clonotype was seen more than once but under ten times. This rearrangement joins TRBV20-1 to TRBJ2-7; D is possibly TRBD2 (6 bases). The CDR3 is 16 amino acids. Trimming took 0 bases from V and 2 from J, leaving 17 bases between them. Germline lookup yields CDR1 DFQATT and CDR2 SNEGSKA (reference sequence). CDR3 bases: TGCAGTGCTAGAGATCTCCTCGGGGGTAGAGCCTACGAGCAGTACTTC. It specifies CSARDLLGGRAYEQYF.

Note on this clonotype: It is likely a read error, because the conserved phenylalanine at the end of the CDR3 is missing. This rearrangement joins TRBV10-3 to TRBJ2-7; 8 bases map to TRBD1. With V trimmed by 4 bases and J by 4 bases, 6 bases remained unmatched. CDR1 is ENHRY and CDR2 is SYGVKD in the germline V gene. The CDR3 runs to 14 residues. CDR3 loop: CAISVGQVGYEQYL. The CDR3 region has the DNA TGTGCCATCAGTGTGGGACAGGTAGGATACGAGCAGTACTTG.

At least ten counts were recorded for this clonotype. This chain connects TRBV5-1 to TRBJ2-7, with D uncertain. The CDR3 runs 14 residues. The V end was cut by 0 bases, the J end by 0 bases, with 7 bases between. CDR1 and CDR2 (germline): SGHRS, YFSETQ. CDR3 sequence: CASSLEVTSYEQYF. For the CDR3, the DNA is TGCGCCAGCAGCTTGGAGGTGACCTCCTACGAGCAGTACTTC. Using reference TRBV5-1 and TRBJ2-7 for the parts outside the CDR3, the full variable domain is KAGVTQTPRYLIKTRGQQVTLSCSPISGHRSVSWYQQTPGQGLQFLFEYFSETQRNKGNFPGRFSGRQFSNSRSEMNVSTLELGDSALYLCASSLEVTSYEQYFGPGTRLTVT.

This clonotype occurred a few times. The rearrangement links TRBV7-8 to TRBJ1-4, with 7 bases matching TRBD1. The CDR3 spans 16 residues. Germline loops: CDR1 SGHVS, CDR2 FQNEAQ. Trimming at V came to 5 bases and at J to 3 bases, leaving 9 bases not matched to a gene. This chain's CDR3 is CASSRDRDSSNEKLFF. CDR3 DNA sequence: TGTGCCAGCAGCCGAGACCGGGACAGTTCTAATGAAAAACTGTTTTTT. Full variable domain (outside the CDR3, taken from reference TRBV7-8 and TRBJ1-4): GAGVSQSPRYKVAKRGQDVALRCDPISGHVSLFWYQQALGQGPEFLTYFQNEAQLDKSGLPSDRFFAERPEGSVSTLKIQRTQQEDSAVYLCASSRDRDSSNEKLFFGSGTQLSVL.

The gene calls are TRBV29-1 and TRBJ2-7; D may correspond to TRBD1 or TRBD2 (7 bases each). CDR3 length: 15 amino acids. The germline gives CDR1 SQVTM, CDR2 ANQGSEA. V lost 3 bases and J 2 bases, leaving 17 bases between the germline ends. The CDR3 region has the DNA TGCAGCGTTGAGGGGGAGGGGGCAGGTACCTACGAGCAGTACTTC. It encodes CSVEGEGAGTYEQYF.

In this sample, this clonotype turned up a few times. CDR3 protein: CASSPSFGTRLETQYF. The CDR3 DNA reads TGTGCCAGCTCACCATCCTTCGGGACTAGGCTTGAGACCCAGTACTTC. The rearrangement links TRBV18 to TRBJ2-5, with 8 positions matching TRBD2. CDR3 size: 16 residues. J was trimmed by 5 bases and V by 2 bases; bases with no gene match: 10. Germline V lookup: CDR1 KGHSH, CDR2 LQKENI.

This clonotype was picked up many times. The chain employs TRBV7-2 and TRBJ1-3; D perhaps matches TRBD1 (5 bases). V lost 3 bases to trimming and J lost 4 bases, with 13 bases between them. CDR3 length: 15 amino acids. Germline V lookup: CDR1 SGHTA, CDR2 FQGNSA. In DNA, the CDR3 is TGTGCCAGCAGCTTCGGCAGGGTGGAGGGAAACACCATATATTTT. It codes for CASSFGRVEGNTIYF.

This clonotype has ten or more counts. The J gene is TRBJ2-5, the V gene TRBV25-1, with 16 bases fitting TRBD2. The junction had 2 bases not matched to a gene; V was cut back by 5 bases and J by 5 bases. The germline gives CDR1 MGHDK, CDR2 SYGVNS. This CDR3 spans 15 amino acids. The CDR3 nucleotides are TGTGCCAGCAGTCAGGGACTAGCGGGAGGGGAGACCCAGTACTTC. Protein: CASSQGLAGGETQYF.

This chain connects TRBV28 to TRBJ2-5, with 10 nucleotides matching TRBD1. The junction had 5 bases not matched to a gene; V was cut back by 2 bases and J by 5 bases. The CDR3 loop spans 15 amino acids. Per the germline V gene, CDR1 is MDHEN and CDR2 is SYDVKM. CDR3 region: CASSLATGGRETQYF. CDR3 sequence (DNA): TGTGCCAGCAGTTTAGCGACAGGGGGCCGGGAGACCCAGTACTTC.

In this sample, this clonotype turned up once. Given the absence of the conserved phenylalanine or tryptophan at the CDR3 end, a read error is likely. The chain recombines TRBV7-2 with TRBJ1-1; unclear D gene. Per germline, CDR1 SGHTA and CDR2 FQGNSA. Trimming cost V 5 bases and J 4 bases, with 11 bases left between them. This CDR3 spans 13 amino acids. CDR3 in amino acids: CASSPHGVTEAFS. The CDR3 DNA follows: TGTGCCAGCAGCCCCCACGGTGTCACTGAAGCTTTCTCT.

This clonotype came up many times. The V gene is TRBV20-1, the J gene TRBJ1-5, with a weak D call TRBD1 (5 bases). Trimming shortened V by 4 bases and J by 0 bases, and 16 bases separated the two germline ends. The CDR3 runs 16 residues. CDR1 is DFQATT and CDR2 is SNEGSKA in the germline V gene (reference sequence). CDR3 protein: CSAIGADGYSNQPQHF. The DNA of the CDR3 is TGCAGTGCTATCGGGGCAGACGGCTATAGCAATCAGCCCCAGCATTTT.

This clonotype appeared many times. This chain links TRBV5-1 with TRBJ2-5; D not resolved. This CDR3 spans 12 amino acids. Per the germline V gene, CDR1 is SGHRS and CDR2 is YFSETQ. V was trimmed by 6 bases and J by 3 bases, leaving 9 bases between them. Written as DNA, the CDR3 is TGCGCCAGCACGGGCCGAGAAGAGACCCAGTACTTC. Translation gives CASTGREETQYF.

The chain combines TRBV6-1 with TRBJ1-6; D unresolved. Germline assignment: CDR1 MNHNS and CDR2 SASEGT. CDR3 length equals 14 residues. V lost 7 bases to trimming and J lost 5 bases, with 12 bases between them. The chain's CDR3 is CASTDGRDNSPLHF. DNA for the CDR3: TGTGCCAGCACAGACGGGAGGGATAATTCACCCCTCCACTTT.

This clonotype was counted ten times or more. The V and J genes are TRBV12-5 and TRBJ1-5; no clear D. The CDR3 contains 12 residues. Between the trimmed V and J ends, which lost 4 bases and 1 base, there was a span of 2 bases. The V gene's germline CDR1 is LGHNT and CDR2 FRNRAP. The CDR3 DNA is TGTGCTAGTGGTTCCAGCAATCAGCCCCAGCATTTT. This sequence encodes CASGSSNQPQHF.

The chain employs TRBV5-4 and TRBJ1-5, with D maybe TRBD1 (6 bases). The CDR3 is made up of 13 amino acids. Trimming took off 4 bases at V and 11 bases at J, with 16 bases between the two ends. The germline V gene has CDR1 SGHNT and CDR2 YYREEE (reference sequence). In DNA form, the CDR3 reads TGTGCCAGCAGCGAGGGGACACAAGAGACCCAGCATTTT. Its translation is CASSEGTQETQHF. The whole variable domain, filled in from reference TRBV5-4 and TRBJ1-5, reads ETGVTQSPTHLIKTRGQQVTLRCSSQSGHNTVSWYQQALGQGPQFIFQYYREEENGRGNFPPRFSGLQFPNYSSELNVNALELDDSALYLCASSEGTQETQHFGDGTRLSIL.

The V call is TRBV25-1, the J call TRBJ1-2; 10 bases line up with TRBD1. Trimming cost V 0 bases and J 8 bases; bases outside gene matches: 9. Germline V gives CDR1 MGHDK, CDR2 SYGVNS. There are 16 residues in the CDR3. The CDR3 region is CASSEYHRDRGYGYTF. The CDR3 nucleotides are TGTGCCAGCAGTGAATATCATCGGGACAGGGGTTACGGCTACACCTTC.